This T cell receptor beta chain was documented in a study of cytomegalovirus exposure and HLA in healthy donors. V shed 5 bases and J shed 8 bases, with 15 bases lying between them. The CDR3 is made up of 13 amino acids. Germline CDR1 reads LNHDA; CDR2 reads SQIVND (reference sequence). This clone is a singleton in its sample. The antigen remains undetermined. The PCR ran on 60 Vbeta and 13 Jbeta primers. TCRdb keeps only in-frame clones here, not all; method: immunoSEQ multiplex PCR. The sample has more than 95,000 clones, around 79% seen once. General study findings and limits: Earlier findings revealed that most TCR beta V segments proved productive either about 87% or about 30% of the time. DRB1 showed the most TCR associations and HLA-C the fewest in a later analysis, as rates varied by HLA locus. TCR beta chains numbering 164 were designated cytomegalovirus-associated. The authors excluded some V segments, including TRBV6-2 and TRBV6-3, as indistinguishable.

The receptor was derived from a man between 60 and 75 years old in good health and CMV-seropositive. The source material was PBMCs. This chain uses TRBV19 with TRBJ1-1, with D maybe TRBD1 (6 bases). Here the CDR3 reads CASSPPRDIEAFF. The DNA of the CDR3 is TGTGCCAGTAGTCCCCCCAGGGACATCGAAGCTTTCTTT.